The TCR beta chain described here comes from a study of OX40 agonist ivuxolimab in advanced cancers. For the study at large: Having had anti-PD-1, anti-PD-L1 or anti-CTLA-4 therapy before was allowed, and about 42% had some.

TCRdb keeps only in-frame clones here, not all; method: immunoSEQ multiplex PCR. The table has about 15,000 clones, roughly 84% seen once. In its sample, this clone was seen once. Trimming stripped 3 bases from V and 4 bases from J, with 13 bases between. Germline V gives CDR1 SGHAT, CDR2 FQNNGV. CDR3 length: 15 residues. This sequence joins TRBV11-2 and TRBJ1-3; D may be TRBD1 (6 bases). The sample in question was CD4+ or CD8+ T cells sorted from blood, obtained in a trial of the OX40 agonist ivuxolimab. This TCR derives from an adult with an advanced solid tumor such as melanoma, head and neck, liver or kidney cancer. CDR3 sequence (DNA): TGTGCCAGCAGCTTGGGCGGACAGAAAGGAAACACCATATATTTT. Encoded protein: CASSLGGQKGNTIYF. Full variable domain (remainder filled in from reference TRBV11-2 and TRBJ1-3): EAGVAQSPRYKIIEKRQSVAFWCNPISGHATLYWYQQILGQGPKLLIQFQNNGVVDDSQLPKDRFSAERLKGVDSTLKIQPAKLEDSAVYLCASSLGGQKGNTIYFGEGSWLTVV.